This T cell receptor beta chain was profiled in a study (dated by TCRdb to the mid-2010s). Background on the whole study: The study tested whether tumor-infiltrating Tregs in breast cancer are recruited from blood Tregs or converted in situ from other CD4+ T cell subsets. The research as a whole found: The validation in the larger cohort was limited to a single TCR beta V-J rearrangement instead of whole repertoires. Tumor memory CD4+ T cell TCR gene usage clustered with blood and lymph node memory CD4+ cells and lymph node naive CD4+ cells. The TCR alpha and beta sequences of tumor-infiltrating Tregs showed the greatest overlap with tumor naive CD4+ T cells, followed by blood naive CD4+ T cells.

This clonotype was observed many times. Its antigen is still unknown. No base qualities exist here, and no much larger clone lies one base off it. V and J are truncated by 6 bases and 4 bases respectively, leaving an intervening sequence of 14 bases. Based on the germline V gene (reference sequence), the CDR1 and CDR2 sequences are DFQATT and SNEGSKA. From the cysteine up to the phenylalanine, the CDR3 has a length of 13 residues. Left in the record is the CDR3 DNA by itself, 39 bases read in frame from the first base. Full-length TCR variable regions were amplified by 5' RACE PCR with constant-region reverse primers, followed by semi-nested PCR with Nested Universal Primer A. Using the ReliaPrep RNA Cell Miniprep System, total RNA was extracted, and the SMARTer RACE 5'/3' Kit was then used to reverse transcribe the RNA into 5'RACE-ready cDNA. Multiplex adaptors were used to barcode the full-length TCR alpha and beta libraries, which were then sequenced on an Illumina MiSeq. Concerning the study's data processing: For each of nine subset-tissue groups, sequencing data from the five patients were pooled, and the groups were compared by unsupervised clustering of TCR gene usage. The Morisita-Horn index, with shared sequences weighted by their contribution to each repertoire, was used to calculate repertoire similarity. TCRdb trimmed the raw reads at Q25, called clones with MiXCR and kept productive beta chains. CDR3 protein sequences are deduplicated, and each keeps its most common genes and DNA. TCRdb, not the authors, supplied the V and J calls. The sample table shows approximately 60,000 distinct CDR3 sequences, and 22% are seen once. Jointly, the top ten make up approximately 3.1% of the sample.

CD4+CD45RO+CD25- cells were isolated as memory CD4+ T cells. Tregs, naive and memory CD4+ T cells from tumor, blood and ipsilateral draining lymph nodes of five breast cancer patients underwent full-length TCR alpha and beta sequencing. Tumor tissue, along with lymph nodes from ipsilateral axillary dissection, was perfused with PBS, minced, and then digested using collagenase I and hyaluronidase. Mononuclear cells from lymph nodes or less than 65 ml of peripheral blood were isolated by Ficoll density gradient centrifugation. FACS confirmed that the sorted cell populations were more than 90% pure. The chain employs TRBV20-1 and TRBJ2-3; a weak D assignment points to TRBD2 (6 bases agree). This TCR was recovered from a female donor with breast cancer. The sequenced sample was memory CD4+ T cells sorted from a lymph node. Read against the paper, the sample's cell subset or site label means: memory CD4+ T cells, CD4+CD45RO+CD25-. DNA sequence: TGCAGTGCCAGGCGCGGGACCGCAGATACGCAGTATTTT. Translated, it gives CSARRGTADTQYF.